These T cell receptor beta chains were read from a single sample in a study of cytomegalovirus exposure and HLA in healthy donors. Data came from immunoSEQ multiplex PCR; TCRdb stores just in-frame clones and leaves some out. The table lists around 150,000 clones, approximately 65% of them singletons. Sequencing was carried out using PBMCs. All receptors derive from a woman aged 60-70 years in good health and CMV-seronegative. Each CDR3 is given with its conserved first and last residue. The D gene is left open where the match is weak. Part of the rows lack a size; the others show once, few, many or a class for expanded clones.

j_call: TRBJ1-2
d_call: TRBD1
v_call: TRBV2
clone_size: -
cdr3_nt: TGTGCCAGCACTCAGACAGGGAAGGATGGCTACACCTTC
cdr3_aa: CASTQTGKDGYTF

j_call: TRBJ1-2
d_call: TRBD1
v_call: TRBV6-1
clone_size: -
cdr3_nt: TGTGCCAGCAGGCAGACAGGGCTTGGCTATGGCTACACCTTC
cdr3_aa: CASRQTGLGYGYTF

j_call: TRBJ1-5
d_call: TRBD1
v_call: TRBV6-5
clone_size: -
cdr3_nt: TGTGCCAGCAGTCTAACAGGGGGATCGGATCAGCCCCAGCATTTT
cdr3_aa: CASSLTGGSDQPQHF

j_call: TRBJ2-3
d_call: TRBD2
v_call: TRBV5-4
clone_size: -
cdr3_nt: TGTGCCAGCAGCTTGCTGGCGGGGGGGCCGGGAGATACGCAGTATTTT
cdr3_aa: CASSLLAGGPGDTQYF

j_call: TRBJ1-2
d_call: -
v_call: TRBV29-1
clone_size: -
cdr3_nt: TGCAGCGTTCTTGGACAGCCCGCTAACTATGGCTACACCTTC
cdr3_aa: CSVLGQPANYGYTF

j_call: TRBJ1-4
d_call: TRBD1
v_call: TRBV19
clone_size: -
cdr3_nt: TGTGCCAGTAGTGCCTCAGGGGGCCCGGGTGAAAAACTGTTTTTT
cdr3_aa: CASSASGGPGEKLFF

j_call: TRBJ2-1
d_call: -
v_call: TRBV5-6
clone_size: -
cdr3_nt: TGTGCCAGCAAGAGCACGGGAGTCGATAGGAATGAGCAGTTCTTC
cdr3_aa: CASKSTGVDRNEQFF

j_call: TRBJ1-6
d_call: -
v_call: TRBV29-1
clone_size: -
cdr3_nt: TGCAGCGTTTCGGAGGCGGCTAATTCACCCCTCCACTTT
cdr3_aa: CSVSEAANSPLHF

j_call: TRBJ1-5
d_call: -
v_call: TRBV28
clone_size: -
cdr3_nt: TGTGCCAGCAGTTTCCAGGGATCTCGCAATCAGCCCCAGCATTTT
cdr3_aa: CASSFQGSRNQPQHF

j_call: TRBJ2-3
d_call: -
v_call: TRBV4-3
clone_size: -
cdr3_nt: TGCGCCAGCAGCCAGGCCACGCCAGATACGCAGTATTTT
cdr3_aa: CASSQATPDTQYF

j_call: TRBJ1-2
d_call: TRBD1
v_call: TRBV7-8
clone_size: -
cdr3_nt: TGTGCCAGCAGCTCGCTACCCCGGACAGGCTATGGCTACACCTTC
cdr3_aa: CASSSLPRTGYGYTF

j_call: TRBJ2-7
d_call: TRBD1
v_call: TRBV28
clone_size: few
cdr3_nt: TGTGCCAGCAGTTTCGGGGACAGGTCAGGTGTGGAGCAGTACTTC
cdr3_aa: CASSFGDRSGVEQYF

j_call: TRBJ1-2
d_call: -
v_call: TRBV6-5
clone_size: -
cdr3_nt: TGTGCCAGCAGTCCCGGGACACTTAACTATGGCTACACCTTC
cdr3_aa: CASSPGTLNYGYTF

j_call: TRBJ2-7
d_call: -
v_call: TRBV4-3
clone_size: few
cdr3_nt: TGCGCCAGCAGCCAAGAAACCGGCTACGAGCAGTACTTC
cdr3_aa: CASSQETGYEQYF

j_call: TRBJ2-7
d_call: TRBD1
v_call: TRBV9
clone_size: -
cdr3_nt: TGTGCCAGCAGCCCCGACCGGACAGGCCCCTACGAGCAGTACTTC
cdr3_aa: CASSPDRTGPYEQYF

j_call: TRBJ2-1
d_call: TRBD2
v_call: TRBV4-3
clone_size: -
cdr3_nt: TGCGCCAGCAGCCAAGTGGTTAGCGGGGGGGGTGAGCAGTTCTTC
cdr3_aa: CASSQVVSGGGEQFF

j_call: TRBJ1-2
d_call: TRBD1
v_call: TRBV10-3
clone_size: -
cdr3_nt: TGTGCCATCAGTGAACAGGGGTTGTCTGGCTACACCTTC
cdr3_aa: CAISEQGLSGYTF

j_call: TRBJ2-3
d_call: TRBD2
v_call: TRBV5-4
clone_size: -
cdr3_nt: TGTGCCAGCAGCATGGGGGGGGGAGGAATCACAGATACGCAGTATTTT
cdr3_aa: CASSMGGGGITDTQYF

j_call: TRBJ2-3
d_call: TRBD2
v_call: TRBV9
clone_size: -
cdr3_nt: TGTGCCAGCAGCGCCGCCGGGACTAGCGGCACAGATACGCAGTATTTT
cdr3_aa: CASSAAGTSGTDTQYF

j_call: TRBJ1-2
d_call: -
v_call: TRBV6-6
clone_size: -
cdr3_nt: TGTGCCAGCAGGCGACAGGTGGATGGCTACACCTTC
cdr3_aa: CASRRQVDGYTF

j_call: TRBJ2-7
d_call: -
v_call: TRBV6-6
clone_size: -
cdr3_nt: TGTGCCAGCAGTTCCGGCCGTGGAGGGCAGTCCTACGAGCAGTACTTC
cdr3_aa: CASSSGRGGQSYEQYF

j_call: TRBJ2-2
d_call: -
v_call: TRBV5-6
clone_size: -
cdr3_nt: TGTGCCAGCAGCCCCACCCCTAGCGCACGGGCCGGGGAGCTGTTTTTT
cdr3_aa: CASSPTPSARAGELFF

j_call: TRBJ2-1
d_call: TRBD2
v_call: TRBV5-6
clone_size: -
cdr3_nt: TGTGCCAGCAGAAATGGGCTAGCGGGAGTCAATGAGCAGTTCTTC
cdr3_aa: CASRNGLAGVNEQFF

j_call: TRBJ1-5
d_call: TRBD1
v_call: TRBV5-6
clone_size: -
cdr3_nt: TGTGCCAGCAGCCGCCGGACAGGGGGCAATCAGCCCCAGCATTTT
cdr3_aa: CASSRRTGGNQPQHF

j_call: TRBJ1-2
d_call: -
v_call: TRBV7-2
clone_size: -
cdr3_nt: TGTGCCAGCAGCTTAGCGGCAGGCAACGGCTACACCTTC
cdr3_aa: CASSLAAGNGYTF

j_call: TRBJ2-5
d_call: -
v_call: TRBV19
clone_size: -
cdr3_nt: TGTGCCAGTAGTGTACTCGGGGGAGAGACCCAGTACTTC
cdr3_aa: CASSVLGGETQYF

j_call: TRBJ2-7
d_call: TRBD1
v_call: TRBV13
clone_size: -
cdr3_nt: TGTGCCAGCAACTCAGGCGGGACAGGGGTTAATGAGCAGTACTTC
cdr3_aa: CASNSGGTGVNEQYF

j_call: TRBJ2-1
d_call: TRBD2
v_call: TRBV10-3
clone_size: -
cdr3_nt: TGTGCCATCAGTGGGGGGGGACTTGCTGGGGAGCAGTTCTTC
cdr3_aa: CAISGGGLAGEQFF

j_call: TRBJ2-2
d_call: TRBD1
v_call: TRBV4-3
clone_size: -
cdr3_nt: TGCGCCAGCAGCCAAGGGGACAGGTCCCACGGGGGGCTGTTTTTT
cdr3_aa: CASSQGDRSHGGLFF

j_call: TRBJ1-2
d_call: -
v_call: TRBV19
clone_size: -
cdr3_nt: TGTGCCAGTAGTATCACAGTCTATGGCTACACCTTC
cdr3_aa: CASSITVYGYTF

j_call: TRBJ1-1
d_call: TRBD1
v_call: TRBV5-1
clone_size: -
cdr3_nt: TGCGCCAGCAGCTTCCAGGGGGTGAACACTGAAGCTTTCTTT
cdr3_aa: CASSFQGVNTEAFF

j_call: TRBJ2-2
d_call: TRBD1
v_call: TRBV6-1
clone_size: -
cdr3_nt: TGTGCCAGCAGTGCCACCGGGACAGGGGCCACCGGGGAGCTGTTTTTT
cdr3_aa: CASSATGTGATGELFF

j_call: TRBJ2-3
d_call: -
v_call: TRBV28
clone_size: -
cdr3_nt: TGTGCCAGCAGTTCCTCTAGCACAGATACGCAGTATTTT
cdr3_aa: CASSSSSTDTQYF

j_call: TRBJ2-7
d_call: -
v_call: TRBV5-4
clone_size: once
cdr3_nt: TGTGCCAGCAGCTTGGCCGGTGTAGGAGCCTCCTACGAGCAGTACTTC
cdr3_aa: CASSLAGVGASYEQYF

j_call: TRBJ2-7
d_call: TRBD1
v_call: TRBV6-5
clone_size: few
cdr3_nt: TGTGCCAGCAGTTCAGACAGGGGGCCCACCTACGAGCAGTACTTC
cdr3_aa: CASSSDRGPTYEQYF

j_call: TRBJ2-1
d_call: -
v_call: TRBV7-3
clone_size: -
cdr3_nt: TGTGCCAGCAGCCCGGACCCCGGGGACTACAATGAGCAGTTCTTC
cdr3_aa: CASSPDPGDYNEQFF

j_call: TRBJ2-2
d_call: -
v_call: TRBV7-3
clone_size: once
cdr3_nt: TGTGCCAGCAGCTCCACAGGATTGAACACCGGGGAGCTGTTTTTT
cdr3_aa: CASSSTGLNTGELFF

j_call: TRBJ1-1
d_call: TRBD1
v_call: TRBV19
clone_size: few
cdr3_nt: TGTGCCAGTAGTATAGAGACAGGGACAGCTTTCTTT
cdr3_aa: CASSIETGTAFF

j_call: TRBJ1-1
d_call: -
v_call: TRBV27
clone_size: -
cdr3_nt: TGTGCCAGCAGTTTGGCAGGGGCCCTGGGTGAAGCTTTCTTT
cdr3_aa: CASSLAGALGEAFF

j_call: TRBJ2-7
d_call: -
v_call: TRBV11-2
clone_size: -
cdr3_nt: TGTGCCAGCAGCTTAGAGTGGGGCGCCAAGGTTTACTTC
cdr3_aa: CASSLEWGAKVYF

j_call: TRBJ2-2
d_call: TRBD2
v_call: TRBV2
clone_size: -
cdr3_nt: TGTGCCAGCAGTTGGCTAGCGGGAGGCGCGAACACCGGGGAGCTGTTTTTT
cdr3_aa: CASSWLAGGANTGELFF

j_call: TRBJ1-3
d_call: -
v_call: TRBV6-1
clone_size: -
cdr3_nt: TGTGCCAGCAGCGCAGGGTGGGAAGGAAACACCATATATTTT
cdr3_aa: CASSAGWEGNTIYF

j_call: TRBJ2-1
d_call: TRBD2
v_call: TRBV5-1
clone_size: -
cdr3_nt: TGCGCCAGCAGCTTGGGACTAGCGGGAGTCGTTTCCTACAATGAGCAGTTCTTC
cdr3_aa: CASSLGLAGVVSYNEQFF